This TCR beta chain comes out of a study of T cells during gluten challenge in celiac disease (dated by TCRdb to between 2016 and 2019). With respect to the entire study: Paired single-cell TCR sequencing was carried out for six to eight challenge participants in whom a significant rise in HLA-DQ:gluten tetramer-binding T cells was shown. Blood was collected at baseline, day 6 and day 14 of the challenge, and duodenal biopsies at baseline and day 14. On the Illumina MiSeq, single-cell libraries were sequenced paired-end 250 bp and bulk libraries were sequenced paired-end 300 bp. Overall study outcomes, separate from this receptor: A peak in circulating gluten-specific T cells was observed on day 6, and the day-6 repertoire appeared to be composed largely of expanded preexisting memory clonotypes. Increased clonal expansion on day 6 was shown by a lower sample-corrected Shannon diversity of circulating gluten-specific T cells. In 7 patients, roughly 12-44% of single-cell TCR-alpha/beta clonotypes seen at the latest time point had also been present at baseline, compared with roughly 51-55% in the bulk data.

Receptor libraries were prepared by single-cell sequencing. The reads were generated on an Illumina MiSeq. Paired single-cell TCR-alpha and TCR-beta sequences were amplified by three nested PCRs with multiplexed primers covering all TRA and TRB V genes. The study's own analysis went as follows. Selected pRESTO steps were used for read preprocessing, and IMGT/HighV-QUEST was used to assign V, D, J genes and CDR3 junctions. Only valid singletons with no more than three chains, each backed by 100 or more reads, were kept as single cells. A clonotype was defined by identical paired TCR-alpha/beta nucleotide sequences, and sharing across patients of only 0.15% to 0.25% pointed to negligible cross-contamination. In samples containing more than 20 cells, repertoire diversity was estimated using a Shannon index corrected for undersampling. Starting from the raw public reads, TCRdb applied fastp trimming at Q25, assembled clones with MiXCR and retained in-frame beta chains. Entries that share a CDR3 protein sequence are merged under the most common genes and DNA. TCRdb, not the authors, supplied the V and J calls. The sample records about 370 distinct CDR3 sequences, 47% of which are singletons. The ten largest clones represent around 50% of the sample.

Blood cells were gated as tetramer-binding CD4+ effector-memory gut-homing T cells defined as CD3+, CD45RA-, CD62L- and integrin beta7+, with lineage markers excluded. Patients with treated celiac disease who followed a gluten-free diet went through a 14-day oral dietary gluten challenge so that recall of gluten-specific T cells could be studied. Cells were sorted on an Aria II cell sorter as single cells, and also in bulk when tetramer-positive cells were relatively numerous. Before staining, peripheral blood mononuclear cells were isolated using Ficoll density gradient centrifugation and then cryopreserved. Thawed cells were stained with a pool of PE-conjugated HLA-DQ:gluten tetramers presenting immunodominant gluten epitopes before sorting of tetramer-binding CD4+ T cells. After staining with HLA-DQ:gluten tetramers, blood samples were enriched using a tetramer-based method. Concerning this clonotype: Per-base qualities were not stored, and no clone one base away is much larger.

Looking up the germline V gene (reference sequence) yields CDR1 DFQATT and CDR2 SNEGSKA. Clipping removes 2 bases from V and 3 bases from J, with 7 as the unmatched junction base count. The CDR3 goes from the cysteine to the phenylalanine over 16 residues. Only CDR3 DNA remains: 48 bases, in frame from the first base. The receptor's source is a male donor with celiac disease. The rearranged chain carries TRBV20-1 and TRBJ2-1; TRBD2 matches 10 bases in the middle. The sample here was gluten-specific CD4+ T cells sorted from blood using tetramers, taken at baseline or on day 6, 14 or 28 of gluten challenge (not recorded which). The CDR3: CSARYERGGFYNEQFF. In nucleotides, the sequence is TGCAGTGCTAGATATGAGCGGGGGGGATTCTACAATGAGCAGTTCTTC.